The 9 T cell receptor beta chains listed next were all sequenced from one sample in a study of cytomegalovirus exposure and HLA in healthy donors. The PCR had 60 Vbeta and 13 Jbeta primers. The data were produced by immunoSEQ multiplex PCR, yet TCRdb's version contains in-frame clones alone and is incomplete. Found here are roughly 180,000 clones, approximately 85% of them singletons; the top ten hold 9.3%. The sequencing input was PBMCs. The source is a man between 18 and 29 years old in good health and CMV-seropositive.

As DNA, the CDR3 is TGTGCCAGCGCGGGCCCACTCGGACAGGGATGGTCACCCCTCCACTTT. It translates to CASAGPLGQGWSPLHF. The V and J genes are TRBV28 and TRBJ1-6, with TRBD1 identical over 8 bases. Germline CDR1 and CDR2: MDHEN and SYDVKM. The V gene end was trimmed by 8 bases and the J gene end by 10 bases; junction bases not matched to a gene: 16. The CDR3 is 16 residues long.

Of note for this clone: The sample contains more than one DNA sequence encoding this CDR3. The gene calls are TRBV27 and TRBJ2-7, with D possibly matching TRBD2 (6 bases). This CDR3 has 14 residues. Germline V gene lookup returns CDR1 MNHEY and CDR2 SMNVEV (reference sequence). Trimming left V 2 bases short and J 2 bases short, with 10 bases between. As DNA, the CDR3 is TGTGCCAGCAGTTTACGGGGGACGACCTACGAGCAGTACTTC. Translated: CASSLRGTTYEQYF.

In its sample, this clone was seen a few times. The chain joins TRBV5-4 to TRBJ2-7; TRBD1 agrees at 8 bases. V lost 10 bases to trimming and J lost 5 bases; unmatched junction nucleotides: 14. The CDR3 is 14 residues long. Germline V gene data show CDR1 as SGHNT and CDR2 as YYREEE (reference sequence). The CDR3 here is CAGGHSGTGNEQYF. CDR3 DNA sequence: TGTGCCGGGGGGCATTCGGGGACAGGAAACGAGCAGTACTTC.

This chain uses TRBV6-5 with TRBJ2-3; D is possibly TRBD2 (6 bases). The germline V gene encodes CDR1 MNHEY and CDR2 SVGAGI. The CDR3 is made up of 15 amino acids. V lost 2 bases and J lost 3, with 12 bases in between. DNA for the CDR3: TGTGCCAGCAGTTACGGGGACTTTGGGACAGATACGCAGTATTTT. As protein: CASSYGDFGTDTQYF.

The rearrangement uses TRBV2 and TRBJ2-3; 13 positions match TRBD2. CDR1 SNHLY and CDR2 FYNNEI come from the germline V gene. Trimming at V came to 7 bases and at J to 4 bases, leaving 5 bases not matched to a gene. CDR3 length equals 15 residues. In DNA, the CDR3 is TGTGCCAGCATTGGGACTAGCGGGACTGCAGATACGCAGTATTTT. It yields the protein CASIGTSGTADTQYF.

A single count supports this clone. This chain links TRBV7-2 with TRBJ2-2, with TRBD1 matching over 7 bases. The germline gives CDR1 SGHTA, CDR2 FQGNSA. The J segment lost 5 bases and the V segment lost 3 bases, leaving 6 bases of the junction unmatched. CDR3 length: 15 amino acids. The CDR3 sequence is CASSFEGADTGELFF. The DNA of the CDR3 is TGTGCCAGCAGCTTCGAGGGGGCGGATACCGGGGAGCTGTTTTTT.

The rearrangement joins TRBV19 to TRBJ1-2; a weak D match, TRBD1 (5 bases). The germline V gene has CDR1 LNHDA and CDR2 SQIVND (reference sequence). Between the trimmed V and J ends, which lost 7 bases and 4 bases, there was a span of 13 bases. The CDR3 has 13 residues. In DNA, the CDR3 is TGTGCCAGTAAGCGGGGCGGAAGCTATGGCTACACCTTC. Protein product: CASKRGGSYGYTF.

The rearrangement uses TRBV6-5 and TRBJ2-5, with 7 nucleotides matching TRBD1. The CDR3 is made up of 13 amino acids. Germline values: CDR1 MNHEY, CDR2 SVGAGI. J was trimmed by 5 bases and V by 6 bases; bases with no gene match: 6. CDR3 in DNA: TGTGCCAGCAGACCGGGACAGTGGGAGACCCAGTACTTC. Translated, it gives CASRPGQWETQYF.

CDR3 DNA sequence: TGTGCCAGCAGTAGGGGACAGGGAGACACTGAAGCTTTCTTT. As protein: CASSRGQGDTEAFF. The V gene is TRBV6-1, the J gene TRBJ1-1; TRBD1 matches at 9 bases. The V segment lost 5 bases and the J segment 3 bases; nucleotides outside the gene matches: 4. CDR3 size: 14 residues. The germline gives CDR1 MNHNS, CDR2 SASEGT.